Listed below are T cell receptor beta chains from one sample, sequenced in a study of blood T cell repertoires in COVID-19. The table came from immunoSEQ multiplex PCR; TCRdb's copy has only in-frame clones and leaves some out. The data contain just over 150,000 clones, approximately 82% of them singletons. The sample taken for sequencing was peripheral blood. All receptors come from a woman aged 45-65 years with acute or convalescent COVID-19. Both conserved end residues are part of each CDR3. A D gene is named only where the DNA matches it firmly. Not every row has a clone size; where given, it reads once, few, many or a size class.

.	TRBV9	TRBJ1-2	few	CASSVGGEGGYTF	TGTGCCAGCAGCGTAGGAGGGGAGGGTGGCTACACCTTC
.	TRBV7-2	TRBJ2-7	once	CASSLALGAPQGEQYF	TGTGCCAGCAGCTTAGCGTTAGGGGCCCCCCAGGGCGAGCAGTACTTC
TRBD1	TRBV19	TRBJ1-1	few	CASSIQGAGAEAFF	TGTGCCAGTAGTATTCAGGGGGCAGGGGCTGAAGCTTTCTTT
.	TRBV12-3/TRBV12-4	TRBJ1-1	.	CASSSTRNTEAFF	TGTGCCAGCAGTTCAACACGTAACACTGAAGCTTTCTTT
.	TRBV4-1	TRBJ1-5	.	CASSQEWAGPESNQPQHF	TGCGCCAGCAGCCAAGAGTGGGCAGGCCCAGAGAGCAATCAGCCCCAGCATTTT
TRBD1	TRBV4-1	TRBJ1-4	.	CASSQEGGQGARGEKLFF	TGCGCCAGCAGCCAAGAAGGAGGACAGGGGGCGCGGGGTGAAAAACTGTTTTTT
TRBD1	TRBV6-1	TRBJ1-2	.	CASSDRGQGYGYTF	TGTGCCAGCAGTGACAGAGGACAGGGGTATGGCTACACCTTC
.	TRBV18	TRBJ2-7	.	CASSPSRVLSYEQYF	TGTGCCAGCTCACCAAGCAGGGTCTTATCCTACGAGCAGTACTTC
.	TRBV5-1	TRBJ2-7	.	CASSETGLRSYEQYF	TGCGCCAGCAGCGAAACAGGGTTACGCTCCTACGAGCAGTACTTC
TRBD1	TRBV12-3/TRBV12-4	TRBJ1-4	once	CASNRGTNEKLFF	TGTGCCAGTAACAGGGGAACTAATGAAAAACTGTTTTTT
TRBD1	TRBV18	TRBJ1-1	once	CASLSRTGISEAFF	TGTGCCAGCCTCTCTCGGACAGGGATTTCTGAAGCTTTCTTT
.	TRBV9	TRBJ2-3	.	CASSALRADTQYF	TGTGCCAGCAGCGCTTTGAGGGCAGATACGCAGTATTTT
.	TRBV6-5	TRBJ1-6	.	CAGRAGPNSPLHF	TGTGCCGGCAGGGCAGGCCCTAATTCACCCCTCCACTTT
TRBD2	TRBV18	TRBJ2-2	.	CASSPVLAGATNTGELFF	TGTGCCAGCTCACCAGTACTAGCGGGGGCAACGAACACCGGGGAGCTGTTTTTT
.	TRBV11-2	TRBJ2-1	.	CASSFLRTSHEQFF	TGTGCCAGCAGCTTTCTACGGACTTCCCATGAGCAGTTCTTC
.	TRBV27	TRBJ1-2	.	CASSPTGFYGYTF	TGTGCCAGCAGTCCAACAGGGTTCTATGGCTACACCTTC
.	TRBV7-6	TRBJ1-1	.	CASSLDIRGVRTEAFF	TGTGCCAGCAGCTTAGACATCCGGGGTGTACGAACTGAAGCTTTCTTT
.	TRBV7-2	TRBJ2-1	.	CASNWGFRFNEQFF	TGTGCCAGCAACTGGGGCTTTCGGTTCAATGAGCAGTTCTTC
.	TRBV30	TRBJ2-7	.	CAWNGATAYEQYF	TGTGCCTGGAATGGGGCGACAGCCTACGAGCAGTACTTC
.	TRBV18	TRBJ1-1	.	CASSLQTTDTEAFF	TGTGCCAGCTCACTACAAACGACAGACACTGAAGCTTTCTTT
.	TRBV19	TRBJ1-4	.	CASSMKRQSLFSEKLFF	TGTGCCAGTAGTATGAAGCGACAGTCCCTCTTTAGTGAAAAACTGTTTTTT
.	TRBV3-1/TRBV3-2	TRBJ2-3	.	CASSQEGGEDTQYF	TGTGCCAGCAGCCAAGAAGGGGGAGAAGATACGCAGTATTTT
.	TRBV18	TRBJ1-6	.	CASSPGLRDSPLHF	TGTGCCAGCTCACCGGGGTTGCGGGATTCACCCCTCCACTTT